This TCR beta chain comes out of a study of T cell responses to AZD1222 COVID-19 vaccine. About the research overall: Both about-4-week and about-12-week second-dose recipients were combined. The study, taken as a whole, reports: Repertoires were sampled only after the peak T cell response. Baseline serostatus was positive in only six AZD1222 recipients. Among the donors, most were white British and more were female, and clonal diversity was possibly underestimated.

The repertoire was sequenced with immunoSEQ multiplex PCR; TCRdb's copy has only in-frame clones and lacks some. Seen here are about 160,000 clones, roughly nine tenths observed once, and the top ten hold 1.9%. Of note for this clone: Its target is unknown.

Sequences were derived from peripheral blood, sampled on day 0 of AZD1222 vaccination. This receptor was obtained from an adult in good health.

DNA of the CDR3: TGTGCCACTCGGGGAGTGGGCACCGGGGAGCTGTTTTTT. This codes for CATRGVGTGELFF. J is TRBJ2-2 and V is TRBV24-1; D perhaps matches TRBD2 (5 bases). This CDR3 has 13 residues. V dropped 10 bases and J dropped 4 bases, with 12 bases sitting between them. Germline loops: CDR1 KGHDR, CDR2 SFDVKD.